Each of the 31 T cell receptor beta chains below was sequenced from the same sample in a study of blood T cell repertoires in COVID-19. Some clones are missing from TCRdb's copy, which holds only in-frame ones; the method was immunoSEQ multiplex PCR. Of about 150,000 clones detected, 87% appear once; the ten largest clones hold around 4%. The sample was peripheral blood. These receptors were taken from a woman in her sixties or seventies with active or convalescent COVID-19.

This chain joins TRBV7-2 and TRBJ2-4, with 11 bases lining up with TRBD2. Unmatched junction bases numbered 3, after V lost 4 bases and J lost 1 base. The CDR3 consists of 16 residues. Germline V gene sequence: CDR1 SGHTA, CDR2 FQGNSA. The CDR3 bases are TGTGCCAGCAGCTCCCCTAGCGGGGGGGCCAAAAACATTCAGTACTTC. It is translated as CASSSPSGGAKNIQYF.

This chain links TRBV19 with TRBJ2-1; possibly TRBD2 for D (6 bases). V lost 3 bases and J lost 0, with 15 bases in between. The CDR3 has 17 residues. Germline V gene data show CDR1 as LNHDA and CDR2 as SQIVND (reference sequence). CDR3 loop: CASSIWRGDSSYNEQFF. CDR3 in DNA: TGTGCCAGTAGTATCTGGCGGGGTGACAGCTCCTACAATGAGCAGTTCTTC.

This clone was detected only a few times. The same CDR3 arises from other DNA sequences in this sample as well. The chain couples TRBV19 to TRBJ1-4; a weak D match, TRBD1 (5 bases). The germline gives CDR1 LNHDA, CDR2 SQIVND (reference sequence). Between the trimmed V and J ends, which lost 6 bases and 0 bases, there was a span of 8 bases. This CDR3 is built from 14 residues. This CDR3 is CASRGTTTNEKLFF. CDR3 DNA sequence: TGTGCCAGTAGGGGGACTACAACTAATGAAAAACTGTTTTTT.

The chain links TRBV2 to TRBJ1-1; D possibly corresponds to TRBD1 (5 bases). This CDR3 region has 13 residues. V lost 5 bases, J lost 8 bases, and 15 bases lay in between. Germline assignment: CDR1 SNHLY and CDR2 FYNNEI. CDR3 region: CASSPSGGREAFF. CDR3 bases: TGTGCCAGCAGTCCGAGTGGGGGGAGGGAAGCTTTCTTT. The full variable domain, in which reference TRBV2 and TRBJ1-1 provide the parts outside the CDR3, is EPEVTQTPSHQVTQMGQEVILRCVPISNHLYFYWYRQILGQKVEFLVSFYNNEISEKSEIFDDQFSVERPDGSNFTLKIRSTKLEDSAMYFCASSPSGGREAFFGQGTRLTVV.

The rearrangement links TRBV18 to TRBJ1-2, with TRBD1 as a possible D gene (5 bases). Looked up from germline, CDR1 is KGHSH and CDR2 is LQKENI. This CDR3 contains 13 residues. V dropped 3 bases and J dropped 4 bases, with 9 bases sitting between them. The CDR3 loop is CASSPDRIYGYTF. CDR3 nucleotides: TGTGCCAGCTCACCTGACAGAATCTATGGCTACACCTTC.

The CDR3 bases are TGCAGCGTTTGGGGCGCCAGGGAGCTGTTTTTT. Translation gives CSVWGARELFF. The J gene is TRBJ2-2, the V gene TRBV29-1; D perhaps matches TRBD1 (5 bases). Trimming left V 5 bases short and J 9 bases short, with 10 bases between. CDR3 length: 11 amino acids. The V gene's germline CDR1 is SQVTM and CDR2 ANQGSEA.

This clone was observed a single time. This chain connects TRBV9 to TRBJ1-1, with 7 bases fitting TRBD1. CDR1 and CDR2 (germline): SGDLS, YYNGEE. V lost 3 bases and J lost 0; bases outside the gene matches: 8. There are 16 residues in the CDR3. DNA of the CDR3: TGTGCCAGCAGCGCATGGAAGGGGACAGTGAACACTGAAGCTTTCTTT. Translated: CASSAWKGTVNTEAFF.

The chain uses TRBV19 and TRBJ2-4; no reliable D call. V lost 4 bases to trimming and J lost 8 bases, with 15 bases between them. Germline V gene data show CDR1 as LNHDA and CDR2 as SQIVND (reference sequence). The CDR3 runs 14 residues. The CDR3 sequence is CASSSPLSRDIQYF. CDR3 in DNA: TGTGCCAGTAGTAGCCCCCTGAGTAGAGACATTCAGTACTTC.

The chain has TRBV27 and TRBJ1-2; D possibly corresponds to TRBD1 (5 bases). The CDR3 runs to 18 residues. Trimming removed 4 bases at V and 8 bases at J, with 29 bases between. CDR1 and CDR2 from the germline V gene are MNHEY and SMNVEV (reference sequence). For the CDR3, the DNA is TGTGCCAGCAGTTCACGTGCTCGACAGCCGCTCCTTAAGTGGGGCTACACCTTC. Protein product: CASSSRARQPLLKWGYTF.

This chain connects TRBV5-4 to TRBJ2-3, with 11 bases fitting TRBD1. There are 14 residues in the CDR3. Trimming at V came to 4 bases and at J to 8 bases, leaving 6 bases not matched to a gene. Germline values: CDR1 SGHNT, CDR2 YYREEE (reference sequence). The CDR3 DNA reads TGTGCCAGCAGCCAGGACAGGGGGCGAGCTACGCAGTATTTT. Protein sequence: CASSQDRGRATQYF.

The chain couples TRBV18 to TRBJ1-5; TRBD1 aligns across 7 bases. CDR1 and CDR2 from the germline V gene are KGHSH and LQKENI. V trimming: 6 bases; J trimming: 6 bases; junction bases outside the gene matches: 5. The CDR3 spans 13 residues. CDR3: CASSSDRAQPQHF. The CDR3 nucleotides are TGTGCCAGCTCCTCTGACAGGGCTCAGCCCCAGCATTTT. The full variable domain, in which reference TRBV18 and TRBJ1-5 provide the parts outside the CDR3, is NAGVMQNPRHLVRRRGQEARLRCSPMKGHSHVYWYRQLPEEGLKFMVYLQKENIIDESGMPKERFSAEFPKEGPSILRIQQVVRGDSAAYFCASSSDRAQPQHFGDGTRLSIL.

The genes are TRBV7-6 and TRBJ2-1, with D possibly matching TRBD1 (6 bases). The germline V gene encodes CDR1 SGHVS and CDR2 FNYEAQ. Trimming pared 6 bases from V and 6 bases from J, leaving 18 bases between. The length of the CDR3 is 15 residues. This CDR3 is CASSQDSRPLNEQFF. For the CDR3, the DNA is TGTGCCAGCAGTCAGGACAGTAGGCCCCTCAATGAGCAGTTCTTC.

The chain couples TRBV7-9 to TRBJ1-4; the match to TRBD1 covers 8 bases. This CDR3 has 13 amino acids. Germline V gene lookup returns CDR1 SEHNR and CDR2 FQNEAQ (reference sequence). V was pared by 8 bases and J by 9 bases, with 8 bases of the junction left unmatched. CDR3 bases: TGTGCCAGCGGAGGACAGGGTACGAAAAAACTGTTTTTT. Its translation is CASGGQGTKKLFF.

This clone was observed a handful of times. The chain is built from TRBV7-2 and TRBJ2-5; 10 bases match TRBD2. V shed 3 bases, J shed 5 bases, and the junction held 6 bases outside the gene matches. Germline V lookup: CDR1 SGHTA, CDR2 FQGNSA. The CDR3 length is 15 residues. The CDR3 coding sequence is TGTGCCAGCAGCTTCAGCGGGGGGGCATCCGAGACCCAGTACTTC. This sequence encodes CASSFSGGASETQYF.

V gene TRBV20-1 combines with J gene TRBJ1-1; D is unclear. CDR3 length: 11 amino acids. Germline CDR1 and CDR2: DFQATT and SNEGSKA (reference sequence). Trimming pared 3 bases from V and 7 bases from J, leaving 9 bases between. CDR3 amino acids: CSASDGDEAFF. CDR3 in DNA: TGCAGTGCTAGTGACGGGGATGAAGCTTTCTTT.

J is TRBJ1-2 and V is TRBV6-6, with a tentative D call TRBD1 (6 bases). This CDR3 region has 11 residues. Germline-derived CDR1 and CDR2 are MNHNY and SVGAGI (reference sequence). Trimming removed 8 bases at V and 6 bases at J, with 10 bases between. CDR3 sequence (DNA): TGTGCCAGCGGGGGGGCGGATGGCTACACCTTC. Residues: CASGGADGYTF.

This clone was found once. This CDR3 reads CASSLVGTSGTDTQYF. DNA for the CDR3: TGCGCCAGCAGCTTGGTTGGGACTAGCGGCACAGATACGCAGTATTTT. This sequence joins TRBV5-1 and TRBJ2-3, with 10 nucleotides matching TRBD2. The CDR3 contains 16 residues. Looked up from germline, CDR1 is SGHRS and CDR2 is YFSETQ. The V segment lost 0 bases and the J segment 1 base; nucleotides outside the gene matches: 2.

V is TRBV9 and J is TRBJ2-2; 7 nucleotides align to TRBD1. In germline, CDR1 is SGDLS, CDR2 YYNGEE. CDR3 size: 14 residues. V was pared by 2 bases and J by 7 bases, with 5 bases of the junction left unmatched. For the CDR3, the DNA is TGTGCCAGCAGCGTGACAGGGATGAACGGGGAGCTGTTTTTT. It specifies CASSVTGMNGELFF.

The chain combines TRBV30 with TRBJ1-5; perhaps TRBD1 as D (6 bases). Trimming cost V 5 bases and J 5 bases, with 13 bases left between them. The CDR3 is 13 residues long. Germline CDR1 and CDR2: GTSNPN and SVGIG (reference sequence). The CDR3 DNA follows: TGTGCCTGGTCCTTCAGGGGAGATCAGCCCCAGCATTTT. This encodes CAWSFRGDQPQHF.

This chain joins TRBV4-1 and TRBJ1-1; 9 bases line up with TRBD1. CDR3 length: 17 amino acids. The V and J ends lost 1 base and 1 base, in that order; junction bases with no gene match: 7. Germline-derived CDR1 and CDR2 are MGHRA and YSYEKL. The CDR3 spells CASSQADRGVGNTEAFF. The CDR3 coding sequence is TGCGCCAGCAGCCAAGCAGACAGGGGGGTGGGGAACACTGAAGCTTTCTTT.

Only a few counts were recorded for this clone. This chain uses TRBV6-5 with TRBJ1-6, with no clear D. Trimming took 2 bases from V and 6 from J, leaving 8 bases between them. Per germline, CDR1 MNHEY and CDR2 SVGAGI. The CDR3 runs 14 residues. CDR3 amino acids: CASSYQRVNSPLHF. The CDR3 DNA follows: TGTGCCAGCAGTTACCAACGGGTTAATTCACCCCTCCACTTT.

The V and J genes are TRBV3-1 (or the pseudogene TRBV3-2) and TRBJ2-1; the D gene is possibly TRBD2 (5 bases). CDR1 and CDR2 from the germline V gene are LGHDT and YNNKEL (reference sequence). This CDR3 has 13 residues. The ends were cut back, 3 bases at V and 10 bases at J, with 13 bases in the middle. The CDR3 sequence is CASSQSELGEQFF. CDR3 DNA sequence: TGTGCCAGCAGCCAGTCGGAACTAGGAGAGCAGTTCTTC.

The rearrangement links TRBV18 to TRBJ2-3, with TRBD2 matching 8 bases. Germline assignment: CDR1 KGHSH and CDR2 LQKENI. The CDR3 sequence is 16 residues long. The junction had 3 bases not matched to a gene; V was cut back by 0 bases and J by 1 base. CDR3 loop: CASSPPNGGGTDTQYF. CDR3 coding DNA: TGTGCCAGCTCACCACCGAACGGGGGGGGCACAGATACGCAGTATTTT.

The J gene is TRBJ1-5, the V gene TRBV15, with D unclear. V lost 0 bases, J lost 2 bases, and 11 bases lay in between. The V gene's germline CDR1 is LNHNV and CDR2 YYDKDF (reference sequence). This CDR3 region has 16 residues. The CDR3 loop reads CATSRDGRMGNQPQHF. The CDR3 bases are TGTGCCACCAGCAGAGATGGGAGGATGGGCAATCAGCCCCAGCATTTT.

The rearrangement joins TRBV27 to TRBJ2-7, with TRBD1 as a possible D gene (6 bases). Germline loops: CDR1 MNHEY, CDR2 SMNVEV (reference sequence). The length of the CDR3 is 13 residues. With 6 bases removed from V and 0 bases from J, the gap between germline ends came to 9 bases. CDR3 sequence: CASRLTGSYEQYF. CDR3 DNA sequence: TGTGCCAGCAGGCTGACAGGCTCCTACGAGCAGTACTTC.

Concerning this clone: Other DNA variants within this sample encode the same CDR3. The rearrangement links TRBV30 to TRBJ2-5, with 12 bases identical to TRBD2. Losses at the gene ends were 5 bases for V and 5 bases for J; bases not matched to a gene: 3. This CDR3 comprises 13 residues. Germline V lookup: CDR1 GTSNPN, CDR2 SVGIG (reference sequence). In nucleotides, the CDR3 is TGTGCCTGGTCCCTAGCGGGGGGGGAGACCCAGTACTTC. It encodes CAWSLAGGETQYF.

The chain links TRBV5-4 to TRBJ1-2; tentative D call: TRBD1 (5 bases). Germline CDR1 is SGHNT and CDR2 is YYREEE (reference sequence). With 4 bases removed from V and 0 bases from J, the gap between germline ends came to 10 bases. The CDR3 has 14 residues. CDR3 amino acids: CASSPGDSNYGYTF. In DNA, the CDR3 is TGTGCCAGCAGCCCCGGGGACTCTAACTATGGCTACACCTTC.

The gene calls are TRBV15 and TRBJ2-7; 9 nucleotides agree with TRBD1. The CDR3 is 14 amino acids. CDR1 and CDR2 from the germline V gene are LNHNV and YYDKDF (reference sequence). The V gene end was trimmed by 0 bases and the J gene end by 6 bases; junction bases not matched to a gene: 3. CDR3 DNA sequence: TGTGCCACCAGCAGAGAGGGACAGGGCGGCGAGCAGTACTTC. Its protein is CATSREGQGGEQYF.

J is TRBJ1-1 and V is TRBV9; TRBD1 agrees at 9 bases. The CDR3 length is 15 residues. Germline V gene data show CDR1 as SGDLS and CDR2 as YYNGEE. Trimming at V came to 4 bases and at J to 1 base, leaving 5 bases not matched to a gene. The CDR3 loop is CASSPRTGENTEAFF. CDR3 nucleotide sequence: TGTGCCAGCAGCCCCCGGACAGGGGAGAACACTGAAGCTTTCTTT.

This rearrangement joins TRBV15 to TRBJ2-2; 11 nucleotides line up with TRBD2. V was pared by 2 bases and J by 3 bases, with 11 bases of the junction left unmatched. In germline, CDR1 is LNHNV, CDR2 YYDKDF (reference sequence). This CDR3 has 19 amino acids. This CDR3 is CATSRTGTSGLVDTGELFF. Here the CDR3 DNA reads TGTGCCACCAGCAGAACCGGGACTAGCGGTCTAGTGGACACCGGGGAGCTGTTTTTT.

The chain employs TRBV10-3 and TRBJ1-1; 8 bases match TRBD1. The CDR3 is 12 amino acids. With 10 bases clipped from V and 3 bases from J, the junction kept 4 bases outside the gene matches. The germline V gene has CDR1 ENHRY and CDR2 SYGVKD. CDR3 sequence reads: CASSTGDTEAFF. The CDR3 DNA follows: TGTGCCAGTTCGACAGGGGACACTGAAGCTTTCTTT.